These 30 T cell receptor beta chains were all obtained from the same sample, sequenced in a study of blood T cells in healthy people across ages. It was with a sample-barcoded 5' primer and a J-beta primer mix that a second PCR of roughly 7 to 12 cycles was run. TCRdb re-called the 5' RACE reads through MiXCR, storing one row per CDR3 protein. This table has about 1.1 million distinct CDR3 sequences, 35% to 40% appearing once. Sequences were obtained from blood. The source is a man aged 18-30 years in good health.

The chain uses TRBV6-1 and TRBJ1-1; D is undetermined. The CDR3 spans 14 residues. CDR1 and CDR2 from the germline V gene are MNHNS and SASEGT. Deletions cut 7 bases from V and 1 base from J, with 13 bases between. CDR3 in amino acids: CASKGADQNTEAFF. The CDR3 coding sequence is TGTGCCAGCAAGGGTGCAGATCAGAACACTGAAGCTTTCTTT.

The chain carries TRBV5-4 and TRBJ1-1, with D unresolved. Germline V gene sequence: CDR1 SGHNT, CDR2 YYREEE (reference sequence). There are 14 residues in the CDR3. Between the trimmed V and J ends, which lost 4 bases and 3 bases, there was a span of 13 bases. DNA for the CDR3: TGTGCCAGCAGCGTGGATTCGGTTTACACTGAAGCTTTCTTT. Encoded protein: CASSVDSVYTEAFF.

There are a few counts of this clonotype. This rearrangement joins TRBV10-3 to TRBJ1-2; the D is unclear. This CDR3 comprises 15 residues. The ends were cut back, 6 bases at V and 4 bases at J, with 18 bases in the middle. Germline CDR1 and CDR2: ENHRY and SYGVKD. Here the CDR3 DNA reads TGTGCCATCAGATGGAAGGGCAAACTTCTCTATGGCTACACCTTC. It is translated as CAIRWKGKLLYGYTF.

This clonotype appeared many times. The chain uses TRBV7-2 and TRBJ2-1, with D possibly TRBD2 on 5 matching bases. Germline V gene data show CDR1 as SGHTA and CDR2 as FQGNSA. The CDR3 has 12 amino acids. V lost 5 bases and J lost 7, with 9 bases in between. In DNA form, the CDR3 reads TGTGCCAGCAGCAGTTGGGAGAATGAGCAGTTCTTC. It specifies CASSSWENEQFF.

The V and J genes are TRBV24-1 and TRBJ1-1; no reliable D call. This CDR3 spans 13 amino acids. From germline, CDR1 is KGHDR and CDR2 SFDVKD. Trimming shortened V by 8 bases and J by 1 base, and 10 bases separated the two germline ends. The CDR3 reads CATKEGTNTEAFF. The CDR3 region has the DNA TGTGCCACCAAGGAGGGAACGAACACTGAAGCTTTCTTT.

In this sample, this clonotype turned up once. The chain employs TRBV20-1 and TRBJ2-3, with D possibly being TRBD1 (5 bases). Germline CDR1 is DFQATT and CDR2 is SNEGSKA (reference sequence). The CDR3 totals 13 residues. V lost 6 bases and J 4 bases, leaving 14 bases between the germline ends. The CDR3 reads CSAPDKSADTQYF. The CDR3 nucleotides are TGCAGTGCCCCGGACAAAAGTGCAGATACGCAGTATTTT.

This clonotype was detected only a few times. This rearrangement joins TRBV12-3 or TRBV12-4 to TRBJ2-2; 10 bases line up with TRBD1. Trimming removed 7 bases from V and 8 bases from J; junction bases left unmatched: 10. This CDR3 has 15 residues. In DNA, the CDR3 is TGTGCCAGCACCTCAGACAGGGGGCGGGAGGGGGAGCTGTTTTTT. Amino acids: CASTSDRGREGELFF.

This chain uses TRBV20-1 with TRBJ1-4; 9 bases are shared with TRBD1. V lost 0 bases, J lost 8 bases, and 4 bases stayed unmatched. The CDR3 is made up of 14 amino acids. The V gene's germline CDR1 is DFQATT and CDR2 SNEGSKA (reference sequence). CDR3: CSARDGQGTEKLFF. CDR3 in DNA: TGCAGTGCTAGAGATGGACAGGGGACGGAAAAACTGTTTTTT.

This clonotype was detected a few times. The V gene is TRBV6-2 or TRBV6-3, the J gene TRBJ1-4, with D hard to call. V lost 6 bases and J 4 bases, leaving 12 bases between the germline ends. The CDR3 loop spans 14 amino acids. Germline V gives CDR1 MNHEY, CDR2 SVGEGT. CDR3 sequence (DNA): TGTGCCAGCAGAAGAGCACAATTTAATGAAAAACTGTTTTTT. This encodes CASRRAQFNEKLFF.

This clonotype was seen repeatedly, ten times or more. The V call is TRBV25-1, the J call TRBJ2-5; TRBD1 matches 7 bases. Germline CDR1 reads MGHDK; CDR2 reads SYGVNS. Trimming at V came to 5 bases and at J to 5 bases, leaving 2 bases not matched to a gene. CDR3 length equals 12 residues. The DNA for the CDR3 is TGTGCCAGCAGTATCAGGGGGGAGACCCAGTACTTC. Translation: CASSIRGETQYF.

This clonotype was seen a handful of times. CDR3 loop: CASSLTRTSDTQYF. CDR3 coding DNA: TGTGCCAGCAGTTTGACGAGAACATCAGATACGCAGTATTTT. V and J are TRBV27 and TRBJ2-3; unclear D gene. The V gene's germline CDR1 is MNHEY and CDR2 SMNVEV (reference sequence). Trimming removed 3 bases at V and 4 bases at J, with 11 bases between. This CDR3 contains 14 residues.

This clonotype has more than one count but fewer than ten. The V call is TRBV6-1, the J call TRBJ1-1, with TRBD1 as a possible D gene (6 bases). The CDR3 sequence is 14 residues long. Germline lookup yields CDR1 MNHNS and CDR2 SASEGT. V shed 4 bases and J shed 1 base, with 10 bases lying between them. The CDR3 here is CASSALQGNTEAFF. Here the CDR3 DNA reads TGTGCCAGCAGTGCGTTACAGGGGAACACTGAAGCTTTCTTT.

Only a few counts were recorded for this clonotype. The CDR3 here is CSVGEEQETQYF. The DNA of the CDR3 is TGCAGCGTTGGTGAGGAGCAAGAGACCCAGTACTTC. The chain employs TRBV29-1 and TRBJ2-5; D is unclear. The CDR3 sequence is 12 residues long. Trimming took 4 bases from V and 2 from J, leaving 8 bases between them. Per germline, CDR1 SQVTM and CDR2 ANQGSEA.

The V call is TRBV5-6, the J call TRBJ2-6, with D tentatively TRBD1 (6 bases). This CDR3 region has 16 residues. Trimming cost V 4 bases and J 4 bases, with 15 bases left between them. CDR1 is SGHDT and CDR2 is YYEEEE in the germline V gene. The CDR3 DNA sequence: TGTGCCAGCAGCAGTAAACAGGGTCCCGGGGCCAACGTCCTGACTTTC. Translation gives CASSSKQGPGANVLTF.

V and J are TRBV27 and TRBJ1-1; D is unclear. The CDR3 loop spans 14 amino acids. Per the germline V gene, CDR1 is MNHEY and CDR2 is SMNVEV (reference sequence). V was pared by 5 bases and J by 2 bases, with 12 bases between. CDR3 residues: CASSQLSFNTEAFF. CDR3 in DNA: TGTGCCAGCAGTCAGCTATCTTTTAACACTGAAGCTTTCTTT.

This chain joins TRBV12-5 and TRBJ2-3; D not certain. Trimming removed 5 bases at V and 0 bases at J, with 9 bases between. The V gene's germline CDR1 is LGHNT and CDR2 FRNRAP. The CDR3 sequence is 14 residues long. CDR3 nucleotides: TGTGCTAGTGGTGTGGCCAGGAGCACAGATACGCAGTATTTT. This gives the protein CASGVARSTDTQYF.

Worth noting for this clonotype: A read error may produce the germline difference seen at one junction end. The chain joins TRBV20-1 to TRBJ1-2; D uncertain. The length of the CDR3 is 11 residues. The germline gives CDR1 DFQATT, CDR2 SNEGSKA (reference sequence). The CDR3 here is CGASVGYGYTF. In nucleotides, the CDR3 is TGCGGTGCTTCAGTGGGGTATGGCTACACCTTC.

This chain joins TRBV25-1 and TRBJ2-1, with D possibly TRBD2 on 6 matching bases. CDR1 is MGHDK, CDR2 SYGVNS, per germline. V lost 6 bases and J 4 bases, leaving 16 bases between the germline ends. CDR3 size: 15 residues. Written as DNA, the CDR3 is TGTGCCAGCAGCGCCTCCCGGGGGAGGTACAATGAGCAGTTCTTC. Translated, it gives CASSASRGRYNEQFF.

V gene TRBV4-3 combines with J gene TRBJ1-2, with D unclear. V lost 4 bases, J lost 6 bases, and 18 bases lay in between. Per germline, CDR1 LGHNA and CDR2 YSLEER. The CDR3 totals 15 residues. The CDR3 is CASSLARPTRDGYTF. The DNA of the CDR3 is TGCGCCAGCAGCCTGGCTCGACCGACGAGAGATGGCTACACCTTC.

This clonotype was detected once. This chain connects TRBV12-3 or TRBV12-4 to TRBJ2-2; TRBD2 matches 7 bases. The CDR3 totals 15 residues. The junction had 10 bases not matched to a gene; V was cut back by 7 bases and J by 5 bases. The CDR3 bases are TGTGCCAGCACCCCCGGGGGGAGTAATACCGGGGAGCTGTTTTTT. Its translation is CASTPGGSNTGELFF.

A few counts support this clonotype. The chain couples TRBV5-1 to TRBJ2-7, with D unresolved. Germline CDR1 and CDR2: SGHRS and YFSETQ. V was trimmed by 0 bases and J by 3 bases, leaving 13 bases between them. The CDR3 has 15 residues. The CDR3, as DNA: TGCGCCAGCAGCTTGGCAAGTCCGCCGATCTACGAGCAGTACTTC. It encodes CASSLASPPIYEQYF.

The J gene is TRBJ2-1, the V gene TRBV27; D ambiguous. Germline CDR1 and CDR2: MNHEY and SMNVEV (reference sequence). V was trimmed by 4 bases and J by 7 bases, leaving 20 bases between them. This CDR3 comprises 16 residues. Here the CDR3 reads CASSWVRDSQRNEQFF. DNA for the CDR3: TGTGCCAGCAGTTGGGTCCGTGACTCCCAAAGGAATGAGCAGTTCTTC.

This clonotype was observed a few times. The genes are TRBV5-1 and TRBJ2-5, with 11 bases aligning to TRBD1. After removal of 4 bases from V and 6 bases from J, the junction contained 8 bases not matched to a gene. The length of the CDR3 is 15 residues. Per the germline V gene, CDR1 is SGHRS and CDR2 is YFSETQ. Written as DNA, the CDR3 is TGCGCCAGCAGCCAGGACAGGGGGCTTGTTAAGACCCAGTACTTC. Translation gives CASSQDRGLVKTQYF.

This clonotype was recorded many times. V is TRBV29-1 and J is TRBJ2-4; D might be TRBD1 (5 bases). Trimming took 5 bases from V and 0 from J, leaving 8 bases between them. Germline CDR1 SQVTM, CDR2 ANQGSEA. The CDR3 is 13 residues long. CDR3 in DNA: TGCAGCGTTCTGGGGCTAGCCAAAAACATTCAGTACTTC. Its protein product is CSVLGLAKNIQYF. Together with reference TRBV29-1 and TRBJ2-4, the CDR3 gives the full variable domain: SAVISQKPSRDICQRGTSLTIQCQVDSQVTMMFWYRQQPGQSLTLIATANQGSEATYESGFVIDKFPISRPNLTFSTLTVSNMSPEDSSIYLCSVLGLAKNIQYFGAGTRLSVL.

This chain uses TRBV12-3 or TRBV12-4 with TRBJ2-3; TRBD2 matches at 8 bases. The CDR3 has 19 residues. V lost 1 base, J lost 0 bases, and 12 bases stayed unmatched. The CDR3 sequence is CASSLGPLPLAASTDTQYF. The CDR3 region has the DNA TGTGCCAGCAGTTTAGGCCCTCTCCCACTAGCGGCGAGCACAGATACGCAGTATTTT.

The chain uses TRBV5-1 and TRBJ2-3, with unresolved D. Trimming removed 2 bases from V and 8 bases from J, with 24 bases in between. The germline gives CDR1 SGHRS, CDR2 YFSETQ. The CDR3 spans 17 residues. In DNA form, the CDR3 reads TGCGCCAGCAGCTTCGATACAGTCCGGCTGTCGTCGGGTACGCAGTATTTT. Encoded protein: CASSFDTVRLSSGTQYF.

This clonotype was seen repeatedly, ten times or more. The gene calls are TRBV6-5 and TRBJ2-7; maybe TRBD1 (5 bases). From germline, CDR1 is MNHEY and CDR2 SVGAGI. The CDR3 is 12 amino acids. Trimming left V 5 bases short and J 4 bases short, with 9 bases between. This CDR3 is CASSKDRYEQYF. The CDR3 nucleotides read TGTGCCAGCAGTAAAGACAGATACGAGCAGTACTTC.

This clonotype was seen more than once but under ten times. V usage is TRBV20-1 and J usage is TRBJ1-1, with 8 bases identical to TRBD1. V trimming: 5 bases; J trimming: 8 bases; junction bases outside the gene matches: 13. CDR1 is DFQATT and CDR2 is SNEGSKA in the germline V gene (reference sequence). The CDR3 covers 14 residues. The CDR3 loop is CSAGKTGVGEEAFF. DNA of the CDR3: TGCAGTGCTGGGAAGACAGGGGTGGGTGAAGAAGCTTTCTTT.

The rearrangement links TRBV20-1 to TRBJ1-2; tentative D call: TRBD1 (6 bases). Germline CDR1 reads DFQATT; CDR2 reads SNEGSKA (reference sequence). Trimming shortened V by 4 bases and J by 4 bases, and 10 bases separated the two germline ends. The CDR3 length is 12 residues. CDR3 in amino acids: CSAKEGGYGYTF. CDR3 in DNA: TGCAGTGCTAAAGAAGGGGGCTATGGCTACACCTTC.

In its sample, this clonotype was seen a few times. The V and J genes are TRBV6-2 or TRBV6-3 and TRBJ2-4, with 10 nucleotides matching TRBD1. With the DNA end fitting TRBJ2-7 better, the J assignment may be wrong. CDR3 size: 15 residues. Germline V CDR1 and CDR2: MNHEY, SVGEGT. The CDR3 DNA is TGTGCCAGCAGTTCCTCGGGACAGGGGACATACGAGCAGTACTTC. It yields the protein CASSSSGQGTYEQYF.